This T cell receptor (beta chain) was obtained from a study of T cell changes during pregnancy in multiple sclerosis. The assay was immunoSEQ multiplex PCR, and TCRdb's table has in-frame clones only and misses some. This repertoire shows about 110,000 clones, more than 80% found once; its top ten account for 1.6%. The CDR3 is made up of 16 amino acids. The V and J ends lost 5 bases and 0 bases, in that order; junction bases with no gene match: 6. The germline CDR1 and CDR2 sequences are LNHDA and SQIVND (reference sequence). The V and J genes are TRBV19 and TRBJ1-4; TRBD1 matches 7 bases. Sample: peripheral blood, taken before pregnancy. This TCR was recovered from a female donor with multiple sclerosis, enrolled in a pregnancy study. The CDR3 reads CASSYLTGATNEKLFF. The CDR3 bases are TGTGCCAGTAGTTATCTCACAGGGGCAACTAATGAAAAACTGTTTTTT.